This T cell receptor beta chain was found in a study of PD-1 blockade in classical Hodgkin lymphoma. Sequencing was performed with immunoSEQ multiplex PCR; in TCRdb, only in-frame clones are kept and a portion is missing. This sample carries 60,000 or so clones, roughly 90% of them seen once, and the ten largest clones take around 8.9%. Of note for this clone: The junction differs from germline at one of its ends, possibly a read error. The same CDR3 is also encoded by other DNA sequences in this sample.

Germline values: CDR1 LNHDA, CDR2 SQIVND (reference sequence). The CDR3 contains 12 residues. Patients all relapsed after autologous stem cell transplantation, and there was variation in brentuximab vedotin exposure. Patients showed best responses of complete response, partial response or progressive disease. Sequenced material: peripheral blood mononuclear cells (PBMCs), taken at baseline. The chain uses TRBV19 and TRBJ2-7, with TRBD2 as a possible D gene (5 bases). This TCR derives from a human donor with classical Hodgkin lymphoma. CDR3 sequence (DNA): TGTGCCAGTAGTACCAGCGGCTACGAGCAGTATTTC. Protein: CASSTSGYEQYF. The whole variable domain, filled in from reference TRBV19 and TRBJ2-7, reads DGGITQSPKYLFRKEGQNVTLSCEQNLNHDAMYWYRQDPGQGLRLIYYSQIVNDFQKGDIAEGYSVSREKKESFPLTVTSAQKNPTAFYLCASSTSGYEQYFGPGTRLTVT.